This TCR beta chain was sequenced for a study of blood T cell repertoires in COVID-19. Study-wide background: The samples span acute and convalescent COVID-19 from the United States, Italy and Spain.

The table came from immunoSEQ multiplex PCR; TCRdb's copy has only in-frame clones and leaves some out. Here the sample spans 200,000 to 250,000 clones, 80% to 90% being singletons. The CDR3 extends over 13 amino acids. Trimming removed 6 bases at V and 8 bases at J, with 16 bases between. Per germline, CDR1 KGHSH and CDR2 LQKENI. This TCR came from a man older than 75 with acute or convalescent COVID-19. The genes are TRBV18 and TRBJ1-1; no clear D. Sequenced material: peripheral blood. CDR3 nucleotide sequence: TGTGCCAGCTCCCCAAGGCAGGATACGGAAGCTTTCTTT. Translation gives CASSPRQDTEAFF.